Below, one T cell receptor beta chain is given with its context. The data derive from a study of technical replicates of blood from several donors. The assay was immunoSEQ multiplex PCR, and TCRdb's table has in-frame clones only and misses some. The sample has more than 75,000 clones, 96% seen once; the top ten hold 0.37%. Germline CDR1 is GTSNPN and CDR2 is SVGIG (reference sequence). The CDR3 contains 13 residues. V was pared by 2 bases and J by 3 bases, with 10 bases between. Sequencing was done on a sample of T cells isolated from PBMCs. The sequence was collected from a human donor in good health. The chain recombines TRBV30 with TRBJ1-1; D unclear. CDR3 sequence (DNA): TGTGCCTGGAGTCCAAACCGGGACACTGAAGCTTTCTTT. It codes for CAWSPNRDTEAFF.